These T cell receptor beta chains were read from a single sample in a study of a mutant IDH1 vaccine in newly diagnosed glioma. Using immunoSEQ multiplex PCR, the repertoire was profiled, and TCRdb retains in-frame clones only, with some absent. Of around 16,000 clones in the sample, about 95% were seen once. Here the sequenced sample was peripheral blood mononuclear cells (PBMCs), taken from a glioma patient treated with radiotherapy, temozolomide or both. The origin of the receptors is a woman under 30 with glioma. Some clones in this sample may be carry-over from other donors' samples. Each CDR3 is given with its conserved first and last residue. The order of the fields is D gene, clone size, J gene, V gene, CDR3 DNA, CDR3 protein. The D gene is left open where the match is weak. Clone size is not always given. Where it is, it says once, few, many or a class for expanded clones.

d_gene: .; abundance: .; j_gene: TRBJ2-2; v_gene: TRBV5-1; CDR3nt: TGCGCCAGCAGCTTGGCCGCAGGTGGCTGGATTAACACCGGGGAGCTGTTTTTT; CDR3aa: CASSLAAGGWINTGELFF
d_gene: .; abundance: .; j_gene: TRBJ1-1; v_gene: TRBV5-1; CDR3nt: TGCGCCAGCAGCTTGTTGGGGGGGGGTGCTGAAGCTTTCTTT; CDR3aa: CASSLLGGGAEAFF
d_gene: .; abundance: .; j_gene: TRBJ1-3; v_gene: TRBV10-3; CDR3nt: TGTGCCATCAATGAGGGGACTGGAAACACCATATATTTT; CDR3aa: CAINEGTGNTIYF
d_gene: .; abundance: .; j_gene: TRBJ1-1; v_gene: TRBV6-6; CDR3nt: TGTGCCAGCAGAACCGGGGGGACTGAAGCTTTCTTT; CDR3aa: CASRTGGTEAFF
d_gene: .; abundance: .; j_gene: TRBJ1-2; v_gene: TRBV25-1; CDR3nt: TGTGCCAGCAGTATCGGGGGCAGGTATGGCTACACCTTC; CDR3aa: CASSIGGRYGYTF
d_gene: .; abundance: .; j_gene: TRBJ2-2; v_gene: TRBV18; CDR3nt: TGTGCCAGCTCACCAATGCTAGAGACCGGGGAGCTGTTTTTT; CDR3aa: CASSPMLETGELFF
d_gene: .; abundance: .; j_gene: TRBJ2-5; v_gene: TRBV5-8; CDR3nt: TGTGCCAGCAGCTCCGGGACAAAACGCCAAGAGACCCAGTACTTC; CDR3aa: CASSSGTKRQETQYF
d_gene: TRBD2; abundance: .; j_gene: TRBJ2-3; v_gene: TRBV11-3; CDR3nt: TGTGCCAGCAGCCTGGGACAACTAGCGGGGGATCAAGGAGATACGCAGTATTTT; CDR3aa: CASSLGQLAGDQGDTQYF
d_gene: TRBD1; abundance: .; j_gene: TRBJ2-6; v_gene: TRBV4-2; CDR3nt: TGTGCCAGCAGCCCCCCTCTGGGACAGGGGCCTGGGGCCAACGTCCTGACTTTC; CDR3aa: CASSPPLGQGPGANVLTF
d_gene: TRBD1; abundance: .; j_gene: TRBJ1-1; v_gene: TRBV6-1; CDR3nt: TGTGCCAGCACCTTGGACAGGGTGGGCACTGAAGCTTTCTTT; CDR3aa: CASTLDRVGTEAFF
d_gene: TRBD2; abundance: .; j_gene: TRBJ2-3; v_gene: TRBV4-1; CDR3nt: TGCGCCAGCAGGTCCGGTACTAGCGGGTCTAGCACAGATACGCAGTATTTT; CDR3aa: CASRSGTSGSSTDTQYF
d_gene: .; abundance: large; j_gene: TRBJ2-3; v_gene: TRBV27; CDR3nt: TGTGCCAGCAGTTTCGGAGTTGTGGATACGCAGTATTTT; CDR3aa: CASSFGVVDTQYF
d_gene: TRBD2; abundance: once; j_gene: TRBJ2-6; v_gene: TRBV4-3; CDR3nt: TGCGCCAGCAGCCGGCCGAGGGAGGGGTCACCATCTGGGGCCAACGTCCTGACTTTC; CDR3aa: CASSRPREGSPSGANVLTF
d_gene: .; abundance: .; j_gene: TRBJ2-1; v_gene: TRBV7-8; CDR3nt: TGTGCCAGCAGCTTAACAGGGAGTTTTTACAATGAGCAGTTCTTC; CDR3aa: CASSLTGSFYNEQFF
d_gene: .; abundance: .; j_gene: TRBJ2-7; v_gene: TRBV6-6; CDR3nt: TGTGCCAGCAGTTACTCTGAGGTCTACGAGCAGTACTTC; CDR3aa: CASSYSEVYEQYF
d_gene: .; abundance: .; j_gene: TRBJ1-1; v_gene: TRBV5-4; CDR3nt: TGTGCCAGCAGCTTGGGACGCGGGATGAACACTGAAGCTTTCTTT; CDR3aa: CASSLGRGMNTEAFF
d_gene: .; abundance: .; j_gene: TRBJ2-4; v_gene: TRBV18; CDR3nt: TGTGCCAGCCAAAATGCCAGGGCCAAAAACATTCAGTACTTC; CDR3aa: CASQNARAKNIQYF
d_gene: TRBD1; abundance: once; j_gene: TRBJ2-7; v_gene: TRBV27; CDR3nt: TGTGCCAGCAGTTTTGGGACAGCAGCCTACGAGCAGTACTTC; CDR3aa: CASSFGTAAYEQYF